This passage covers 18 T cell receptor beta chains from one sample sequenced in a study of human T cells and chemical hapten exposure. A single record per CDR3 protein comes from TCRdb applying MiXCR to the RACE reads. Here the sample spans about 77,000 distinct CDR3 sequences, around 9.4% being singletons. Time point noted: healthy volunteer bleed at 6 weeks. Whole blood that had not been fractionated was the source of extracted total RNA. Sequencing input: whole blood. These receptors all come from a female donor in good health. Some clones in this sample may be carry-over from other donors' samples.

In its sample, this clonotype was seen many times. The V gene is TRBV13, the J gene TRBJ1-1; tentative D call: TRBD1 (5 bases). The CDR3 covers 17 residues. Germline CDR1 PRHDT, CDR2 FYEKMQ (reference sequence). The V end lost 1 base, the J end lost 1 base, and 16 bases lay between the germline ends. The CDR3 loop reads CASSLVAGGVRNTEAFF. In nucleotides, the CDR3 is TGTGCCAGCAGCTTAGTGGCCGGGGGGGTACGGAACACTGAAGCTTTCTTT.

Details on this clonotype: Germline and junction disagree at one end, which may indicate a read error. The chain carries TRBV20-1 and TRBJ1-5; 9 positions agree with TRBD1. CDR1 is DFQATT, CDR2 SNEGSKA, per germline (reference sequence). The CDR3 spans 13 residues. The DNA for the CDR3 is TGCAGTGCAGACAGGGGGGACAATAAGCCCCAGCATTTT. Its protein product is CSADRGDNKPQHF.

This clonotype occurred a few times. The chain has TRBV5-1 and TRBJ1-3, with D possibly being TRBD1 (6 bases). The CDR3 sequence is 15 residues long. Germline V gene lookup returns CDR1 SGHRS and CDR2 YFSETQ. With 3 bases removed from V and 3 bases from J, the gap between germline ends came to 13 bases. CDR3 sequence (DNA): TGCGCCAGCAGCTCCAAAGGACAGCTTGGAAACACCATATATTTT. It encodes CASSSKGQLGNTIYF.

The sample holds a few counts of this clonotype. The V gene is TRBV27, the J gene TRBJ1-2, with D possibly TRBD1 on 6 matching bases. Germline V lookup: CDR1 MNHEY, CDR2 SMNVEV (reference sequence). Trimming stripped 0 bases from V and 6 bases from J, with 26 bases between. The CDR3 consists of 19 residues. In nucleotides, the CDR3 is TGTGCCAGCAGTTTATCGCGAGGGGACACCGTACCTCAGCCAAATGGCTACACCTTC. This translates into CASSLSRGDTVPQPNGYTF.

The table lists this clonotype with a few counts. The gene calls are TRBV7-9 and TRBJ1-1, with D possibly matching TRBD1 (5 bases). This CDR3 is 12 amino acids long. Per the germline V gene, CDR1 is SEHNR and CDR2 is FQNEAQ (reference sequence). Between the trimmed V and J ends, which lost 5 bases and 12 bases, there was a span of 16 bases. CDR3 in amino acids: CASSPTGGETFF. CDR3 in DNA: TGTGCCAGCAGCCCCACCGGGGGGGAAACTTTCTTT.

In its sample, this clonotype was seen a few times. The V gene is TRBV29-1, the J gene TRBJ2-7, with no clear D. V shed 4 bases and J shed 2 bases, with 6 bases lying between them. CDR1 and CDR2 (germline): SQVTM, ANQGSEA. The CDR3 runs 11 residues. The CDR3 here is CSVVEAYEQYF. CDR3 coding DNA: TGCAGCGTTGTAGAGGCCTACGAGCAGTACTTC.

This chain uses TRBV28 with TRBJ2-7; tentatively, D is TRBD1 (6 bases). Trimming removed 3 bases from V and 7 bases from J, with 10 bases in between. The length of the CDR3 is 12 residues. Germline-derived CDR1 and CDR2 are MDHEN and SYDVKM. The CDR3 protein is CASSFQGGEQYF. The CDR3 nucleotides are TGTGCCAGCAGTTTTCAAGGGGGAGAGCAGTACTTC.

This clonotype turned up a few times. CDR3 nucleotides: TGTGCCAGCAGTTACTCGAGAATTCAGCCCCAGCATTTT. Residues: CASSYSRIQPQHF. The chain employs TRBV6-5 and TRBJ1-5; no clear D. The ends were cut back, 0 bases at V and 6 bases at J, with 6 bases in the middle. This CDR3 is built from 13 residues. Germline V gene sequence: CDR1 MNHEY, CDR2 SVGAGI.

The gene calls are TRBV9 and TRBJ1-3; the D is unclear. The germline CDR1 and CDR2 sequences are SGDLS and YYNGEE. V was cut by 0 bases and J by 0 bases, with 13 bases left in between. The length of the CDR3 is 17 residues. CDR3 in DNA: TGTGCCAGCAGCGTAGTACCCGCAGCTATCTCTGGAAACACCATATATTTT. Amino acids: CASSVVPAAISGNTIYF.

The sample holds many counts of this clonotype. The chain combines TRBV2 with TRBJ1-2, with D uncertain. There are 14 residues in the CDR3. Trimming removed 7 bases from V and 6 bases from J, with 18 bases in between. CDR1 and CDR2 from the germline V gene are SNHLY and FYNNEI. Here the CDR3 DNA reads TGTGCCAGCAAGAGTCGGGGAAGACTAGATGGCTACACCTTC. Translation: CASKSRGRLDGYTF.

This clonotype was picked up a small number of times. CDR3 in amino acids: CASSFETGLYNEQFF. The CDR3 DNA follows: TGTGCCAGCAGTTTCGAGACAGGTTTATACAATGAGCAGTTCTTC. V is TRBV12-3 or TRBV12-4 and J is TRBJ2-1; a possible D gene is TRBD1 (6 bases). Trimming cost V 3 bases and J 4 bases, with 13 bases left between them. The CDR3 is 15 amino acids.

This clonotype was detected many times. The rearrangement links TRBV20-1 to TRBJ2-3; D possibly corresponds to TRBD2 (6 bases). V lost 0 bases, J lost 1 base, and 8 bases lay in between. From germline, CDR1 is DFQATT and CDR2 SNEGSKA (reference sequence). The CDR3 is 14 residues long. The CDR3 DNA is TGCAGTGCTAGAGATCCTAGCGGCACAGATACGCAGTATTTT. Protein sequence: CSARDPSGTDTQYF.

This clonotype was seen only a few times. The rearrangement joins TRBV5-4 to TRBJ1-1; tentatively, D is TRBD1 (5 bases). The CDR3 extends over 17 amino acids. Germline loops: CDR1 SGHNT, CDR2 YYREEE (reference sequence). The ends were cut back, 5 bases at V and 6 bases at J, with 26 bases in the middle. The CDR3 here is CASSHAQLNSKGSEAFF. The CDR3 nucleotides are TGTGCCAGCAGTCATGCCCAACTCAATTCTAAGGGGTCTGAAGCTTTCTTT.

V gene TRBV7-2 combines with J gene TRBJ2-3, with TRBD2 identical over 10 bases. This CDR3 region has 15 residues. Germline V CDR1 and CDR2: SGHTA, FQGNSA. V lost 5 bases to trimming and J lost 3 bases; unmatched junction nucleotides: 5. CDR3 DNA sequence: TGTGCCAGCAGCCCAGCGGGGGGGCTGACAGATACGCAGTATTTT. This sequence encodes CASSPAGGLTDTQYF.

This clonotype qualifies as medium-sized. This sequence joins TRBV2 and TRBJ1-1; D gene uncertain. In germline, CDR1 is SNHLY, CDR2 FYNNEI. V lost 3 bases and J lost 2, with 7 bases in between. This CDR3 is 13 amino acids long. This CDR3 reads CASSDNRNTEAFF. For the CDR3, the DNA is TGTGCCAGCAGTGACAACAGAAACACTGAAGCTTTCTTT.

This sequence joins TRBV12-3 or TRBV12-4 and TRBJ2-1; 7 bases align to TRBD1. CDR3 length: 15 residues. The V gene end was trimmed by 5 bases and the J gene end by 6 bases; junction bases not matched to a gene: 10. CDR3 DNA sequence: TGTGCCAGCAGTCACACAGGGGCTCGGAGCAATGAGCAGTTCTTC. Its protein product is CASSHTGARSNEQFF.

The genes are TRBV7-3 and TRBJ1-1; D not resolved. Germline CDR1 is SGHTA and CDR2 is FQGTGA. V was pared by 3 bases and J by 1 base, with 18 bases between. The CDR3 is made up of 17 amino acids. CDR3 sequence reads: CASSLEMGGFGNTEAFF. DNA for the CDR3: TGTGCCAGCAGCTTGGAAATGGGTGGTTTTGGGAACACTGAAGCTTTCTTT.

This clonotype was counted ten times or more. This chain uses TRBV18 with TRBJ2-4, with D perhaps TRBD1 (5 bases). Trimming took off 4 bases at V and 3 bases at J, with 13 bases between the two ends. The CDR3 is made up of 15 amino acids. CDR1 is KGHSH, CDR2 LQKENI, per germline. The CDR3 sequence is CASSQLGEVKNIQYF. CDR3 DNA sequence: TGTGCCAGCTCACAATTAGGGGAAGTCAAAAACATTCAGTACTTC. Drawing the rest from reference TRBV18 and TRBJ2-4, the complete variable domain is NAGVMQNPRHLVRRRGQEARLRCSPMKGHSHVYWYRQLPEEGLKFMVYLQKENIIDESGMPKERFSAEFPKEGPSILRIQQVVRGDSAAYFCASSQLGEVKNIQYFGAGTRLSVL.